The 9 T cell receptor beta chains below were found in one sample sequenced in a study of human T cells and chemical hapten exposure. Specified time point: pre-sensitization, week 0. Specified treatment: therapeutic diphenylcyclopropenone sensitization with weekly scalp DPC. TCRdb processed the RACE reads anew with MiXCR; each CDR3 protein has one entry. The data contain about 110,000 distinct CDR3 sequences, around 10% of them seen just once; the ten biggest clones take up around 1.5%. The source material was whole blood, sampled in connection with sensitization to the hapten diphenylcyclopropenone (DPC). The source is a woman aged 45-59 years with alopecia areata. Some clones in this sample may be carry-over from other donors' samples.

The rearrangement links TRBV20-1 to TRBJ1-3, with 9 bases lining up with TRBD1. The CDR3 extends over 18 amino acids. Germline V lookup: CDR1 DFQATT, CDR2 SNEGSKA (reference sequence). V lost 4 bases to trimming and J lost 4 bases; unmatched junction nucleotides: 17. CDR3 sequence: CSATTGGGPGMGGNTIYF. As DNA, the CDR3 is TGCAGTGCTACCACAGGGGGCGGCCCCGGGATGGGAGGAAACACCATATATTTT.

The rearrangement uses TRBV20-1 and TRBJ1-1; D possibly corresponds to TRBD1 (5 bases). The V and J ends lost 2 bases and 1 base respectively, with 11 bases between them. Per germline, CDR1 DFQATT and CDR2 SNEGSKA (reference sequence). The CDR3 loop spans 14 amino acids. The CDR3 reads CSARRGAPNTEAFF. In nucleotides, the CDR3 is TGCAGTGCTAGAAGGGGCGCGCCGAACACTGAAGCTTTCTTT.

This clonotype was seen ten or more times. The rearrangement links TRBV5-1 to TRBJ2-3, with D tentatively TRBD2 (5 bases). CDR1 and CDR2 from the germline V gene are SGHRS and YFSETQ. CDR3 length equals 15 residues. Between the trimmed V and J ends, which lost 2 bases and 3 bases, there was a span of 13 bases. The CDR3 reads CASSFGLRRTDTQYF. As DNA, the CDR3 is TGCGCCAGCAGCTTCGGACTCCGTCGGACAGATACGCAGTATTTT.

This clonotype was observed a few times. V gene TRBV28 combines with J gene TRBJ2-3; weak D call: TRBD2 (6 bases). Between the trimmed V and J ends, which lost 5 bases and 1 base, there was a span of 16 bases. The CDR3 runs to 16 residues. Germline loops: CDR1 MDHEN, CDR2 SYDVKM. This CDR3 is CASSPRGVAGTDTQYF. CDR3 nucleotides: TGTGCCAGCAGTCCCCGAGGGGTAGCGGGCACAGATACGCAGTATTTT.

This clonotype was seen ten or more times. The chain combines TRBV11-2 with TRBJ2-1, with 10 positions matching TRBD2. J lost 0 bases, V lost 6 bases, and 2 bases had no gene match. The CDR3 covers 15 residues. The germline V gene has CDR1 SGHAT and CDR2 FQNNGV. The DNA for the CDR3 is TGTGCCAGCAGTCCTAGCGGGAGCTCCTACAATGAGCAGTTCTTC. Residues: CASSPSGSSYNEQFF. Based on the CDR3 plus reference TRBV11-2 and TRBJ2-1, the full variable domain is EAGVAQSPRYKIIEKRQSVAFWCNPISGHATLYWYQQILGQGPKLLIQFQNNGVVDDSQLPKDRFSAERLKGVDSTLKIQPAKLEDSAVYLCASSPSGSSYNEQFFGPGTRLTVL.

The chain is built from TRBV20-1 and TRBJ2-3, with D hard to call. Deletions cut 0 bases from V and 10 bases from J, with 14 bases between. The CDR3 extends over 13 amino acids. CDR1 and CDR2 from the germline V gene are DFQATT and SNEGSKA (reference sequence). The CDR3 sequence is CSARDSSLTAQYF. CDR3 coding DNA: TGCAGTGCTAGAGATTCTTCTTTAACGGCGCAGTATTTT.

This clonotype turned up a few times. The rearrangement uses TRBV10-2 and TRBJ1-5, with 7 bases fitting TRBD1. V lost 8 bases and J lost 5; bases outside the gene matches: 9. CDR1 is WSHSY and CDR2 is SAAADI in the germline V gene. This CDR3 is 14 amino acids long. CDR3 sequence (DNA): TGCGCCAGCGGAGTGGTGCAGGGGGATCAGCCCCAGCATTTT. Its translation is CASGVVQGDQPQHF.

The V call is TRBV4-1, the J call TRBJ2-7; TRBD1 aligns across 10 bases. Germline CDR1 and CDR2: MGHRA and YSYEKL. J was trimmed by 0 bases and V by 3 bases; bases with no gene match: 2. There are 15 residues in the CDR3. The CDR3 here is CASSHRTGGSYEQYF. CDR3 nucleotides: TGCGCCAGCAGCCATCGGACAGGGGGCTCCTACGAGCAGTACTTC.

The V gene is TRBV6-2 or TRBV6-3, the J gene TRBJ2-2; 7 bases agree with TRBD2. The ends lost 2 bases at V and 4 bases at J; junction bases unmatched: 10. From germline, CDR1 is MNHEY and CDR2 SVGEGT. This CDR3 spans 17 amino acids. The CDR3 region has the DNA TGTGCCAGCAGTTACGGCCGTTCCAGGGAGGGCACCGGGGAGCTGTTTTTT. Its translation is CASSYGRSREGTGELFF.